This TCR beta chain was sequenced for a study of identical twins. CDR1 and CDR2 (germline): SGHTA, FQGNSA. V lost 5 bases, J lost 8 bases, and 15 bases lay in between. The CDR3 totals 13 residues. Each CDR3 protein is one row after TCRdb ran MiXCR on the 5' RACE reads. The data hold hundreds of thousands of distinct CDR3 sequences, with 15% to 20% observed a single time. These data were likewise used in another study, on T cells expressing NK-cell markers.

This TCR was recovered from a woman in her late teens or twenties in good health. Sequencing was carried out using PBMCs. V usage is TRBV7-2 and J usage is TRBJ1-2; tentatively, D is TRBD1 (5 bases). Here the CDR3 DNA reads TGTGCCAGCAGCCTGAGAAACACAGGAGGCTACACCTTC. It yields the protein CASSLRNTGGYTF.